This is a list of T cell receptor beta chains from one sample in a study of T cell repertoires in cytomegalovirus infection. TCRdb used MiXCR to reprocess the reads, holding one entry per CDR3 protein. The sample includes approximately 490,000 distinct CDR3 sequences, approximately 11% of them seen just once. The sequenced sample consisted of PBMCs. The origin of the receptors is a human donor in good health (CMV status not recorded). Some clones in this sample may be carry-over from other donors' samples. CDR3s leave out the opening cysteine and the closing phenylalanine or tryptophan. The D gene is left open where the match is weak.

v_call: TRBV4-2; d_call: TRBD2; j_call: TRBJ2-1; cdr3_aa: ASRDASGSYNEQF
v_call: TRBV15; d_call: -; j_call: TRBJ1-6; cdr3_aa: ATQIRGNSPLH
v_call: TRBV10-3; d_call: -; j_call: TRBJ1-5; cdr3_aa: AISEGKTDSNQPQH
v_call: TRBV29-1; d_call: TRBD1; j_call: TRBJ2-5; cdr3_aa: SVIRDREQETQY
v_call: TRBV6-1; d_call: -; j_call: TRBJ2-3; cdr3_aa: ASMQETQY
v_call: TRBV7-3; d_call: TRBD1; j_call: TRBJ1-1; cdr3_aa: ASSPGQGNAEAF
v_call: TRBV29-1; d_call: -; j_call: TRBJ1-5; cdr3_aa: SVADDPNQPQH
v_call: TRBV29-1; d_call: TRBD2; j_call: TRBJ2-3; cdr3_aa: SSRGEGDTQY
v_call: TRBV10-3; d_call: TRBD2; j_call: TRBJ2-3; cdr3_aa: AISEASGGSTDTQY
v_call: TRBV19; d_call: TRBD1; j_call: TRBJ1-2; cdr3_aa: ASSLDRDSHYGYT
v_call: TRBV7-8; d_call: -; j_call: TRBJ2-5; cdr3_aa: ASSQSGRGGPRVGETQY
v_call: TRBV5-5; d_call: -; j_call: TRBJ1-3; cdr3_aa: ASSLVDLGNTIY
v_call: TRBV7-9; d_call: -; j_call: TRBJ1-4; cdr3_aa: ASSRGAGGEKLF
v_call: TRBV29-1; d_call: TRBD1; j_call: TRBJ1-2; cdr3_aa: SVVGTGLHGYT
v_call: TRBV20-1; d_call: -; j_call: TRBJ1-3; cdr3_aa: SAGRQIENTIY
v_call: TRBV5-1; d_call: TRBD1; j_call: TRBJ2-7; cdr3_aa: ASSWTGDTYEQY
v_call: TRBV7-9; d_call: TRBD1; j_call: TRBJ1-6; cdr3_aa: ASSSRTGGAPLH
v_call: TRBV6-1; d_call: -; j_call: TRBJ1-5; cdr3_aa: ASSERRQATQPQH
v_call: TRBV6-5; d_call: -; j_call: TRBJ2-7; cdr3_aa: ASSYGGEREQY
v_call: TRBV19; d_call: -; j_call: TRBJ1-2; cdr3_aa: ASSWGASGYT
v_call: TRBV20-1; d_call: -; j_call: TRBJ2-2; cdr3_aa: SAGLEAPLGGTGELF
v_call: TRBV18; d_call: -; j_call: TRBJ1-4; cdr3_aa: ASSPWENREKLF
v_call: TRBV7-9; d_call: -; j_call: TRBJ1-4; cdr3_aa: ASSPLGGGEKLF
v_call: TRBV4-2; d_call: -; j_call: TRBJ2-7; cdr3_aa: ASSQGPLAISSYEQY
v_call: TRBV7-3; d_call: TRBD1; j_call: TRBJ2-1; cdr3_aa: ASSPDRDRVYNEQF
v_call: TRBV6-1; d_call: -; j_call: TRBJ1-6; cdr3_aa: ASTRTQGWGSPLH
v_call: TRBV2; d_call: -; j_call: TRBJ1-2; cdr3_aa: ASSEQSYGYT
v_call: TRBV6-6; d_call: TRBD2; j_call: TRBJ2-7; cdr3_aa: ASSPRTSVYEQY
v_call: TRBV14; d_call: TRBD1; j_call: TRBJ1-1; cdr3_aa: ASARGQLGTEAF
v_call: TRBV20-1; d_call: TRBD2; j_call: TRBJ2-1; cdr3_aa: SARVLGGRPYNEQF
v_call: TRBV12-3/TRBV12-4; d_call: TRBD1; j_call: TRBJ1-5; cdr3_aa: ATGQGYQPQH
v_call: TRBV12-3/TRBV12-4; d_call: -; j_call: TRBJ1-1; cdr3_aa: ASTPVGLNTEAF
v_call: TRBV28; d_call: -; j_call: TRBJ2-3; cdr3_aa: AGRPTSSTDTQY
v_call: TRBV9; d_call: -; j_call: TRBJ2-6; cdr3_aa: ASSARGDFGQIGSGANVLT
v_call: TRBV2; d_call: -; j_call: TRBJ2-7; cdr3_aa: ASRKDSGGYYEQY
v_call: TRBV2; d_call: TRBD1; j_call: TRBJ1-1; cdr3_aa: ASRARDRGQAF
v_call: TRBV7-3; d_call: -; j_call: TRBJ2-1; cdr3_aa: ASSPGGDNEQF
v_call: TRBV19; d_call: -; j_call: TRBJ1-5; cdr3_aa: ASSIAGGPNQPQH
v_call: TRBV7-8; d_call: TRBD2; j_call: TRBJ2-4; cdr3_aa: ASSSASGRGRAKNIQY
v_call: TRBV3-1; d_call: TRBD1; j_call: TRBJ1-2; cdr3_aa: ASGNSGTAHT
v_call: TRBV20-1; d_call: TRBD1; j_call: TRBJ1-5; cdr3_aa: SALQGASNQPQH
v_call: TRBV28; d_call: TRBD1; j_call: TRBJ2-1; cdr3_aa: ASSSAGQGNEQF
v_call: TRBV2; d_call: -; j_call: TRBJ1-1; cdr3_aa: ASSEAGPGTEAF
v_call: TRBV2; d_call: -; j_call: TRBJ1-2; cdr3_aa: ASNQAGTDGYT
v_call: TRBV12-3/TRBV12-4; d_call: -; j_call: TRBJ1-2; cdr3_aa: ASSLAAVSGGYT
v_call: TRBV20-1; d_call: -; j_call: TRBJ1-2; cdr3_aa: SARGGIYGYT
v_call: TRBV7-6; d_call: TRBD2; j_call: TRBJ2-1; cdr3_aa: ASSPGLAAVGNEQF
v_call: TRBV4-2; d_call: -; j_call: TRBJ2-3; cdr3_aa: ASSQEYYTDTQY
v_call: TRBV28; d_call: -; j_call: TRBJ2-7; cdr3_aa: ASRGKASATYEQY
v_call: TRBV5-4; d_call: TRBD1; j_call: TRBJ1-6; cdr3_aa: ASSFNPDRVGSPLH
v_call: TRBV7-3; d_call: -; j_call: TRBJ2-6; cdr3_aa: ASSPQVVTGANVLT
v_call: TRBV19; d_call: -; j_call: TRBJ1-1; cdr3_aa: ASSKAF
v_call: TRBV4-1; d_call: -; j_call: TRBJ2-1; cdr3_aa: ASSQDGPVDNQF
v_call: TRBV5-1; d_call: TRBD1; j_call: TRBJ1-2; cdr3_aa: ASSRDRDGGYT